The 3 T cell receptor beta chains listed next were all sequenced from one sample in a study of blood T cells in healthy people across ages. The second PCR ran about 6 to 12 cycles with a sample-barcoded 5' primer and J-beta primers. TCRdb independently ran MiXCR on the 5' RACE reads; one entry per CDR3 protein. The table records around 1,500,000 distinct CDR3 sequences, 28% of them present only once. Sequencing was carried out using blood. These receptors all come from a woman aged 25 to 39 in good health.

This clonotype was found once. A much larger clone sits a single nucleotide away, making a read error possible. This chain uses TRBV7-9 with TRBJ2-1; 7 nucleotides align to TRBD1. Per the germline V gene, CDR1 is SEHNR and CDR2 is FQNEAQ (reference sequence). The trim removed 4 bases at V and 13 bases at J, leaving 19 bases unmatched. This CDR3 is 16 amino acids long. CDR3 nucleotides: TGTGCCAGCAGCTCTCCCCCAGGGACAGTACAAGAGACCCAGTTCTTC. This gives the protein CASSSPPGTVQETQFF.

CDR3 protein: CSVGWGADSPLHF. CDR3 DNA: TGCAGCGTTGGTTGGGGTGCGGATTCACCCCTCCACTTT. V gene TRBV29-1 combines with J gene TRBJ1-6; no clear D gene. The CDR3 is 13 amino acids. Per germline, CDR1 SQVTM and CDR2 ANQGSEA. Deletions cut 4 bases from V and 8 bases from J, with 12 bases between. Based on the CDR3 plus reference TRBV29-1 and TRBJ1-6, the full variable domain is SAVISQKPSRDICQRGTSLTIQCQVDSQVTMMFWYRQQPGQSLTLIATANQGSEATYESGFVIDKFPISRPNLTFSTLTVSNMSPEDSSIYLCSVGWGADSPLHFGNGTRLTVT.

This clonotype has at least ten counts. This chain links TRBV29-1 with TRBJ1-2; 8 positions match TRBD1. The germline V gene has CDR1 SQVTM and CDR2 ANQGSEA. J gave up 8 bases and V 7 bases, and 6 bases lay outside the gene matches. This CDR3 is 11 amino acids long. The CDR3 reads CSAQGAAGYTF. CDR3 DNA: TGCAGCGCCCAGGGGGCGGCGGGCTACACCTTC.